A selection of T cell receptor beta chains follows, all from one sample in a study of blood T cell repertoires in COVID-19. The table came from immunoSEQ multiplex PCR; TCRdb's copy has only in-frame clones and leaves some out. Among fewer than 300,000 clones, about 70% were seen once, and the ten largest hold 2.5% to 4%. Sequenced sample: peripheral blood. The receptor source for this set is a woman over 75 with acute or convalescent COVID-19. Each CDR3 is given with its conserved first and last residue. D genes are given only for firm matches. Where a row states a size, it is once, few, many or the class of an expanded clone; other rows omit it.

>TRBD2|TRBJ2-1|NA|TRBV3-1/TRBV3-2
CASSQDLVTSGYNEQFF
TGTGCCAGCAGCCAAGATTTAGTGACTAGCGGGTACAATGAGCAGTTCTTC
>TRBD1|TRBJ2-2|NA|TRBV19
CASSRGQSLNTGELFF
TGTGCCAGTAGTAGGGGACAGAGCTTGAACACCGGGGAGCTGTTTTTT
>TRBD2|TRBJ2-1|NA|TRBV28
CASSLFSGRVSGEQFF
TGTGCCAGCAGTTTATTTAGCGGGAGGGTCTCGGGTGAGCAGTTCTTC
>TRBD1|TRBJ1-1|NA|TRBV5-1
CASSARTGSNTEAFF
TGCGCCAGCAGCGCCCGGACAGGTTCGAACACTGAAGCTTTCTTT
>TRBD2|TRBJ2-7|NA|TRBV5-1
CASSSLFTSGQTYEQYF
TGCGCCAGCAGTTCACTATTTACTAGCGGGCAAACCTACGAGCAGTACTTC
>TRBD1|TRBJ2-2|NA|TRBV7-9
CASSLGTGGIAGELFF
TGTGCCAGCAGCTTGGGGACAGGGGGCATAGCCGGGGAGCTGTTTTTT
>TRBD1|TRBJ1-5|few|TRBV19
CATSIRGQGLQPQHF
TGTGCCACCTCGATAAGGGGACAGGGACTACAGCCCCAGCATTTT
>NA|TRBJ1-5|NA|TRBV6-6
CASSDQGWSNQPQHF
TGTGCCAGCAGTGATCAGGGATGGAGCAATCAGCCCCAGCATTTT
>TRBD1|TRBJ2-3|NA|TRBV10-3
CAIAPLTGTTDTQYF
TGTGCCATCGCCCCCTTGACAGGGACGACAGATACGCAGTATTTT
>NA|TRBJ2-3|NA|TRBV12-3/TRBV12-4
CASSFAKQDTQYF
TGTGCCAGCAGTTTCGCCAAACAAGATACGCAGTATTTT
>NA|TRBJ1-5|NA|TRBV20-1
CSARATRDQPQHF
TGCAGTGCTCGTGCAACGAGGGATCAGCCCCAGCATTTT
>TRBD2|TRBJ2-1|NA|TRBV28
CASSLSSAGGNEQFF
TGTGCCAGCAGCCTCAGTTCTGCGGGGGGCAATGAGCAGTTCTTC
>TRBD1|TRBJ2-7|NA|TRBV6-1
CASSAGGGQGIYEQYF
TGTGCCAGCAGTGCCGGAGGGGGACAGGGCATCTACGAGCAGTACTTC
>NA|TRBJ2-2|NA|TRBV6-1
CASSLTGSTGELFF
TGTGCCAGCAGTCTTACAGGGTCCACCGGGGAGCTGTTTTTT
>TRBD1|TRBJ1-2|NA|TRBV5-1
CASSLVPGTGVTGYTF
TGCGCCAGCAGCTTGGTTCCCGGAACAGGGGTGACTGGCTACACCTTC
>NA|TRBJ1-6|NA|TRBV9
CASSVASGFQSPLHF
TGTGCCAGCAGCGTAGCTTCAGGGTTTCAGTCACCCCTCCACTTT
>TRBD1|TRBJ2-1|NA|TRBV6-2/TRBV6-3
CASSRGQGGYEQFF
TGTGCCAGCAGCCGGGGACAGGGGGGATATGAGCAGTTCTTC
>NA|TRBJ2-1|NA|TRBV19
CASSAAGMVSNEQFF
TGTGCCAGTAGTGCCGCAGGGATGGTTTCCAATGAGCAGTTCTTC
>NA|TRBJ2-7|NA|TRBV5-1
CASSTGGANYEQYF
TGCGCCAGCAGCACCGGCGGGGCCAACTACGAGCAGTACTTC
>NA|TRBJ1-6|few|TRBV5-4
CASSTDSLYNSPLHF
TGTGCCAGCAGTACCGACAGCCTCTATAATTCACCCCTCCACTTT
>NA|TRBJ2-2|NA|TRBV5-4
CASRPPGTTGELFF
TGTGCCAGCAGGCCTCCGGGAACCACCGGGGAGCTGTTTTTT
>TRBD2|TRBJ2-7|few|TRBV7-9
CASSRGIAGGPDEQYF
TGTGCCAGCAGCCGCGGGATAGCGGGAGGGCCGGACGAGCAGTACTTC
>TRBD2|TRBJ2-7|NA|TRBV7-2
CASSLRLAGGGEQYF
TGTGCCAGCAGCCTTCGACTAGCGGGAGGGGGCGAGCAGTACTTC
>NA|TRBJ1-3|NA|TRBV19
CASSIEHGQHSGNTIYF
TGTGCCAGTAGTATAGAGCACGGACAGCACTCTGGAAACACCATATATTTT
>NA|TRBJ1-6|NA|TRBV15
CATSRRTNNNSPLHF
TGTGCCACCAGCAGAAGGACAAATAATAATTCACCCCTCCACTTT
>NA|TRBJ1-6|NA|TRBV19
CASSMRTEARFNSPLHF
TGTGCCAGTAGTATGAGGACAGAAGCTAGGTTTAATTCACCCCTCCACTTT
>NA|TRBJ1-1|NA|TRBV5-1
CASRAEMNTEAFF
TGCGCCAGCAGAGCTGAGATGAACACTGAAGCTTTCTTT
>NA|TRBJ1-2|NA|TRBV6-5
CASSRQANYGYTF
TGTGCCAGCAGTAGACAGGCAAACTATGGCTACACCTTC
>NA|TRBJ1-5|NA|TRBV2
CASSERGLPNQPQHF
TGTGCCAGCAGTGAAAGGGGACTTCCAAATCAGCCCCAGCATTTT
>NA|TRBJ2-7|NA|TRBV6-2/TRBV6-3
CASSYLPTDFWEQYF
TGTGCCAGCAGTTATCTCCCGACTGACTTCTGGGAGCAGTACTTC
>TRBD1|TRBJ2-7|NA|TRBV5-1
CASSFKPGQGNFYEQYF
TGCGCCAGCAGCTTCAAACCGGGACAGGGGAATTTCTACGAGCAGTACTTC
>NA|TRBJ1-5|NA|TRBV4-2
CASSQDINSNQPQHF
TGTGCCAGCAGCCAGGACATTAATAGCAATCAGCCCCAGCATTTT
>TRBD2|TRBJ2-1|NA|TRBV10-2
CASTGTSGRSEQFF
TGCGCCAGCACTGGGACTAGCGGGAGATCTGAGCAGTTCTTC
>NA|TRBJ2-1|many|TRBV5-1
CASRIGQSDNEQFF
TGCGCCAGCAGGATCGGACAGTCTGACAATGAGCAGTTCTTC
>NA|TRBJ2-1|once|TRBV7-3
CASSSDSSSYNEQFF
TGTGCCAGCAGCTCGGACAGTAGCTCCTACAATGAGCAGTTCTTC